This T cell receptor beta chain emerged from a study of T cell responses to AZD1222 COVID-19 vaccine (dated by TCRdb to about 2021). Concerning the study at large: AZD1222 recipients given second doses at about 4 weeks or at about 12 weeks were pooled, since spike-specific TCR depth and breadth were not found to differ between the two schedules. TCR sequencing covered more than 230 trial participants: around 210 given two doses of AZD1222 and some 25 given two doses of MenACWY control vaccine. Trial participants were enrolled by age into 18-55, 56-69 and 70-plus year subgroups, with roughly 150, 30 and 60 TCR-sequenced participants respectively.

The time point label, read with the paper, signifies: baseline before first vaccination. The vaccinee samples were drawn from two UK trials, COV001 and COV002, one of which was a single-blind randomized controlled phase 2/3 trial testing AZD1222 (ChAdOx1 nCoV-19) in healthy adults. For TCRbeta chain sequencing, PBMC samples were collected from trial participants at day 0 and at day 28 after the second dose. The CDR3 regions of human TCRbeta chains were analyzed by immunosequencing. In the source study's methods: Repertoire TCRs were matched against a reference library of SARS-CoV-2-specific TCRs generated with the MIRA antigen-specificity platform. Breadth meant the fraction of unique TCRs that were SARS-CoV-2-associated, whereas depth meant the fraction of total T cells that were SARS-CoV-2-associated. Using the MIRA data, each spike-specific TCR was assigned both to the spike region to which the TCR was reactive and to a CD4 or CD8 class. Log10-transformed breadth and depth values were compared by one-way ANOVA with Sidak's multiple comparisons tests. TCRdb retrieved this table from immuneACCESS and kept in-frame rearrangements only. Not all clones are present; in checked studies, unresolved V genes account for under half, and no reason is known for the remainder. V and J calls and clone size are given by that table; D and trimming were obtained from the DNA. In this sample the table shows 84,000 or so clones, 86% of which occur a single time. The ten largest make up around 8% of the sample.

Summary of the overall study and its limitations: Reportedly, almost half of the unique spike-specific TCRs recognized epitopes lying outside the regions that are mutated in the B.1.351 and B.1.1.7 variants. A significant rise in spike-specific TCR breadth and depth was observed after two AZD1222 doses relative to day 0 and relative to MenACWY recipients. Because no samples from the day 14 peak response were available, repertoires could be characterized only after the peak T cell response. The whole spike protein was spanned by vaccine-associated CD4 TCRs, and dominant responses were seen in regions 160-218 and 743-854. The 56-69-year group was small, and its depth increase did not reach significance, likely because of low power. Participants were mostly white British and included more females than males, and it was suggested by the authors that clonal diversity may have been underestimated. Conclusions about previously exposed vaccinees are limited because only five to seven AZD1222 recipients were SARS-CoV-2 seropositive at baseline.

This clone has a single count. Its cognate antigen has yet to be identified. No much larger clonotype is one base removed from it; base qualities were not supplied. The sample was peripheral blood, taken on day 0 of AZD1222 vaccination. The origin of this receptor is an adult in good health.

The CDR3 region reads CASSFGTGDEQYF. Here is the DNA: TGTGCCAGCAGTTTTGGGACAGGGGACGAGCAGTACTTC. The rearrangement joined TRBV28 to TRBJ2-7; TRBD1 agrees with 10 junctional bases. CDR1 and CDR2 are read off the germline V gene as MDHEN and SYDVKM. From the cysteine through the phenylalanine, the CDR3 covers 13 amino acids. Only CDR3 DNA remains: 39 bases, in frame from the first base. V loses 3 bases at its end and J loses 5 bases; junction bases beyond the gene matches: 1.